This TCR beta chain derives from a study of T cells in Graves' hyperthyroidism and ophthalmopathy. TCR beta CDR3 regions were amplified from RNA. The HTBI primer set was used in a first-round RT-PCR of the TCR CDR3. Each CDR3 protein is one row after TCRdb ran MiXCR on the multiplex PCR reads. The data show approximately 400,000 distinct CDR3 sequences, with 15% to 19% seen just once and around 7.3% held by the top ten. Each diagnosis was grounded in clinical symptoms, serum thyroxine and TRAb, thyroid ultrasound, and orbital computed tomography. This clonotype was counted at least ten times. The sequence was obtained from a woman younger than 30 with Graves' hyperthyroidism. The sequenced sample was blood.

For the CDR3, the DNA is TGTGCCAGCAGCTTAGGCTTTTACAATGAGCAGTTCTTC. Its translation: CASSLGFYNEQFF. V gene TRBV11-3 combines with J gene TRBJ2-1; no definite D call. Germline V gives CDR1 SGHNT, CDR2 YENEEA. The germline V and J ends were trimmed by 1 base and 4 bases, with 5 bases remaining between them. CDR3 length equals 13 residues. The whole variable domain, filled in from reference TRBV11-3 and TRBJ2-1, reads EAGVVQSPRYKIIEKKQPVAFWCNPISGHNTLYWYLQNLGQGPELLIRYENEEAVDDSQLPKDRFSAERLKGVDSTLKIQPAELGDSAVYLCASSLGFYNEQFFGPGTRLTVL.